These 16 T cell receptor beta chains were sequenced from one sample in a study of control samples from healthy donors and cancer patients. Measured with immunoSEQ multiplex PCR; TCRdb has only the in-frame clones, and not every one. The sample holds under 150,000 clones, about 90% seen once. Sequenced sample: blood. The receptors shown here come from a man aged 55 to 70 in good health.

The rearrangement uses TRBV6-1 and TRBJ2-7, with D possibly matching TRBD1 (6 bases). The CDR3 totals 15 residues. V lost 1 base and J 2 bases, leaving 12 bases between the germline ends. Germline V gene lookup returns CDR1 MNHNS and CDR2 SASEGT. The CDR3 spells CASSEGQATPYEQYF. CDR3 in DNA: TGTGCCAGCAGTGAAGGACAGGCGACCCCCTACGAGCAGTACTTC.

The chain couples TRBV12-3 or TRBV12-4 to TRBJ1-2; D gene ambiguous. Trimming took 8 bases from V and 8 from J, leaving 12 bases between them. The CDR3 covers 11 residues. This chain's CDR3 is CASGIGMGYTF. The CDR3 region has the DNA TGTGCCAGCGGGATAGGGATGGGCTACACCTTC.

This clone was seen just once. The chain employs TRBV4-1 and TRBJ1-5; 7 positions match TRBD1. Looked up from germline, CDR1 is MGHRA and CDR2 is YSYEKL. This CDR3 contains 16 residues. J gave up 1 base and V 0 bases, and 3 bases lay outside the gene matches. This chain's CDR3 is CASSQDEGASNQPQHF. CDR3 in DNA: TGCGCCAGCAGCCAAGATGAGGGGGCGAGCAATCAGCCCCAGCATTTT.

The rearrangement uses TRBV29-1 and TRBJ1-2, with D uncertain. This CDR3 is built from 13 residues. V was pared by 3 bases and J by 2 bases, with 10 bases between. The germline V gene encodes CDR1 SQVTM and CDR2 ANQGSEA. The CDR3 nucleotides are TGCAGCGTTGAGCACGGTCCCAACTATGGCTACACCTTC. Its protein product is CSVEHGPNYGYTF. Full variable domain (rest looked up from reference TRBV29-1 and TRBJ1-2): SAVISQKPSRDICQRGTSLTIQCQVDSQVTMMFWYRQQPGQSLTLIATANQGSEATYESGFVIDKFPISRPNLTFSTLTVSNMSPEDSSIYLCSVEHGPNYGYTFGSGTRLTVV.

The V and J genes are TRBV5-4 and TRBJ1-3; D remains unclear. Germline values: CDR1 SGHNT, CDR2 YYREEE (reference sequence). This CDR3 comprises 13 residues. V lost 2 bases and J 0 bases, leaving 3 bases between the germline ends. Written as DNA, the CDR3 is TGTGCCAGCAGCTTTTACTCTGGAAACACCATATATTTT. Its translation: CASSFYSGNTIYF.

The chain has TRBV19 and TRBJ1-1; the match to TRBD1 covers 7 bases. Germline V gene lookup returns CDR1 LNHDA and CDR2 SQIVND (reference sequence). The CDR3 runs to 14 residues. Germline trimming cut 6 bases from V and 1 base from J; bases unmatched to any gene: 5. As DNA, the CDR3 is TGTGCCAGTAGCCCCAGACAGGGGAACACTGAAGCTTTCTTT. As protein: CASSPRQGNTEAFF.

The chain couples TRBV7-3 to TRBJ2-7; D call uncertain. CDR1 SGHTA and CDR2 FQGTGA come from the germline V gene. The V end was cut by 2 bases, the J end by 6 bases, with 11 bases between. The CDR3 is made up of 13 amino acids. CDR3 sequence reads: CASSLQPPLEQYF. CDR3 nucleotide sequence: TGTGCCAGCAGCTTACAGCCACCCCTCGAGCAGTACTTC.

CDR3 in amino acids: CASRTADYGYTF. The CDR3 DNA reads as TGTGCCAGTCGTACAGCGGACTATGGCTACACCTTC. The chain couples TRBV27 to TRBJ1-2; no clear D. This CDR3 is built from 12 residues. Per germline, CDR1 MNHEY and CDR2 SMNVEV (reference sequence). The V gene lost 9 bases and the J gene lost 3 bases, with 11 bases spanning the gap.

The chain recombines TRBV19 with TRBJ1-2; possible D gene TRBD1, 6 bases. V lost 3 bases and J lost 7, with 18 bases in between. CDR1 LNHDA and CDR2 SQIVND come from the germline V gene (reference sequence). The CDR3 has 15 residues. CDR3 bases: TGTGCCAGTAGTATTTTAGGATTACAGGGTAGTGGCTACACCTTC. It translates to CASSILGLQGSGYTF. Filled out from reference TRBV19 and TRBJ1-2, the complete variable domain reads DGGITQSPKYLFRKEGQNVTLSCEQNLNHDAMYWYRQDPGQGLRLIYYSQIVNDFQKGDIAEGYSVSREKKESFPLTVTSAQKNPTAFYLCASSILGLQGSGYTFGSGTRLTVV.

This clone was observed a few times. CDR3 sequence reads: CASSLIGLGYGYTF. CDR3 DNA: TGTGCCAGCAGCTTAATAGGTCTGGGCTACGGCTACACCTTC. The genes are TRBV5-6 and TRBJ1-2, with D hard to call. V was pared by 2 bases and J by 8 bases, with 16 bases between. Per the germline V gene, CDR1 is SGHDT and CDR2 is YYEEEE. The CDR3 consists of 14 residues.

This sequence joins TRBV15 and TRBJ2-7, with D perhaps TRBD1 (6 bases). Trimming shortened V by 4 bases and J by 6 bases, and 10 bases separated the two germline ends. Germline V gene sequence: CDR1 LNHNV, CDR2 YYDKDF (reference sequence). The CDR3 is made up of 12 amino acids. CDR3 DNA sequence: TGTGCCACCAGCACCCGGGACACCGAGCAGTACTTC. This translates into CATSTRDTEQYF.

The chain employs TRBV6-5 and TRBJ1-2; unclear D gene. Trimming stripped 6 bases from V and 2 bases from J, with 13 bases between. This CDR3 has 14 residues. The V gene's germline CDR1 is MNHEY and CDR2 SVGAGI. DNA of the CDR3: TGTGCCAGCAGGCCAGGAATGGGGAACTATGGCTACACCTTC. This codes for CASRPGMGNYGYTF.

V is TRBV19 and J is TRBJ2-3; 7 bases match TRBD1. Germline V gene sequence: CDR1 LNHDA, CDR2 SQIVND (reference sequence). The length of the CDR3 is 16 residues. J gave up 5 bases and V 3 bases, and 11 bases lay outside the gene matches. CDR3: CASSIEVGTERDTQYF. The DNA for the CDR3 is TGTGCCAGTAGTATTGAAGTTGGGACAGAAAGAGATACGCAGTATTTT.

This rearrangement joins TRBV24-1 to TRBJ2-1, with D tentatively TRBD2 (5 bases). This CDR3 is built from 14 residues. The V and J ends lost 5 bases and 5 bases respectively, with 12 bases between them. Germline values: CDR1 KGHDR, CDR2 SFDVKD. CDR3 residues: CATSGEGINNEQFF. As DNA, the CDR3 is TGTGCCACCAGTGGCGAGGGAATCAACAATGAGCAGTTCTTC.

V usage is TRBV28 and J usage is TRBJ2-3; D gene unclear. The germline V gene encodes CDR1 MDHEN and CDR2 SYDVKM. There are 13 residues in the CDR3. With 5 bases removed from V and 8 bases from J, the gap between germline ends came to 14 bases. CDR3 protein: CASSNTIKGTQYF. The CDR3 DNA sequence: TGTGCCAGCAGTAACACAATCAAGGGTACGCAGTATTTT.

The V call is TRBV19, the J call TRBJ1-2; possible D gene TRBD1, 5 bases. V shed 4 bases and J shed 1 base, with 16 bases lying between them. Germline V gene sequence: CDR1 LNHDA, CDR2 SQIVND (reference sequence). The CDR3 has 16 amino acids. CDR3 region: CASSTHQGSGNYGYTF. The CDR3 DNA follows: TGTGCCAGTAGTACCCATCAGGGAAGCGGTAACTATGGCTACACCTTC.